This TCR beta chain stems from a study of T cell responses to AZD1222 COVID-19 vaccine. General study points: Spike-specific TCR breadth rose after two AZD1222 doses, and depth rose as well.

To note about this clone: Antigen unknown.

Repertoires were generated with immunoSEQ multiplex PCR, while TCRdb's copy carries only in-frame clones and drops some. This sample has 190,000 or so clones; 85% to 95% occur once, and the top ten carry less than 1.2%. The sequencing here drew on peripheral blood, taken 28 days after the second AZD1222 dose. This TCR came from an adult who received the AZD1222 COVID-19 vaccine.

The CDR3 nucleotides read TGTGCCAGCTCAGAGGGGGTGGCTTCACCCCTCCACTTT. Protein: CASSEGVASPLHF. V gene TRBV18 combines with J gene TRBJ1-6, with a tentative D call TRBD1 (6 bases). Germline V gene lookup returns CDR1 KGHSH and CDR2 LQKENI. With 5 bases removed from V and 9 bases from J, the gap between germline ends came to 11 bases. The CDR3 sequence is 13 residues long. Based on the CDR3 plus reference TRBV18 and TRBJ1-6, the full variable domain is NAGVMQNPRHLVRRRGQEARLRCSPMKGHSHVYWYRQLPEEGLKFMVYLQKENIIDESGMPKERFSAEFPKEGPSILRIQQVVRGDSAAYFCASSEGVASPLHFGNGTRLTVT.